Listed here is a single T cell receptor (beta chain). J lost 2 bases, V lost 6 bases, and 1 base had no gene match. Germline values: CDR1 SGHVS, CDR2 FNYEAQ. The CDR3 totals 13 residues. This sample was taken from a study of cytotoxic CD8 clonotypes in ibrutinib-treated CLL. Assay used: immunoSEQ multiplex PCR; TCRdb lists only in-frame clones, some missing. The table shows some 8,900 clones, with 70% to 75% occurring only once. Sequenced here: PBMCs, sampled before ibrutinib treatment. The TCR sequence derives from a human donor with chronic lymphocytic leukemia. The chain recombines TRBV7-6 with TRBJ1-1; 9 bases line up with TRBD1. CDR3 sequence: CASRTGGNTEAFF. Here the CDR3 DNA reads TGTGCCAGCAGAACAGGGGGCAACACTGAAGCTTTCTTT.